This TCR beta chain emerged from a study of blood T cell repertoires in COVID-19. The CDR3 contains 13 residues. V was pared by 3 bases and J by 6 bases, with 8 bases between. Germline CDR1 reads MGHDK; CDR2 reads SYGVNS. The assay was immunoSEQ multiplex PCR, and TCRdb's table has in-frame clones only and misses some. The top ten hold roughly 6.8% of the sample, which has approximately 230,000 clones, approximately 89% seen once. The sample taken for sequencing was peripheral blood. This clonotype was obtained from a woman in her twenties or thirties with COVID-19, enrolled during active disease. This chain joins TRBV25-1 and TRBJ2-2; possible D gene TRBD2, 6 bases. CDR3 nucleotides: TGTGCCAGCAGTGAGCCTAGCGCCGGGGAGCTGTTTTTT. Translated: CASSEPSAGELFF. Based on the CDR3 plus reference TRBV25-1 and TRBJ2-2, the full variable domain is EADIYQTPRYLVIGTGKKITLECSQTMGHDKMYWYQQDPGMELHLIHYSYGVNSTEKGDLSSESTVSRIRTEHFPLTLESARPSHTSQYLCASSEPSAGELFFGEGSRLTVL.